Presented here are 22 T cell receptor beta chains from one specimen sequenced in a study of neurological immune-mediated disorders. TCRdb analysed the 5' RACE reads with MiXCR anew, one entry per CDR3 protein. The sample lists roughly 56,000 distinct CDR3 sequences, approximately 10% seen once, with roughly 1.9% in the top ten. Sequenced sample: PBMCs. The receptors were sampled from a man in his fifties or sixties in good health.

This clonotype occurred a few times. The chain couples TRBV28 to TRBJ1-1; TRBD1 is a possible D gene (5 bases). From germline, CDR1 is MDHEN and CDR2 SYDVKM. CDR3 length: 14 amino acids. Trimming pared 2 bases from V and 1 base from J, leaving 8 bases between. CDR3 coding DNA: TGTGCCAGCAGTTTAGACAGTCAGAACACTGAAGCTTTCTTT. It translates to CASSLDSQNTEAFF.

This clonotype was recorded at least ten times. The chain couples TRBV3-1 to TRBJ1-2; D is unresolved. This CDR3 has 13 amino acids. Trimming removed 1 base from V and 6 bases from J, with 9 bases in between. Germline values: CDR1 LGHDT, CDR2 YNNKEL (reference sequence). CDR3 sequence (DNA): TGTGCCAGCAGCCAAGCCGACACCGATGGCTACACCTTC. It is translated as CASSQADTDGYTF. Together with reference TRBV3-1 and TRBJ1-2, the CDR3 gives the full variable domain: DTAVSQTPKYLVTQMGNDKSIKCEQNLGHDTMYWYKQDSKKFLKIMFSYNNKELIINETVPNRFSPKSPDKAHLNLHINSLELGDSAVYFCASSQADTDGYTFGSGTRLTVV.

This clonotype was detected ten times or more. The chain couples TRBV7-6 to TRBJ1-4; D is perhaps TRBD1 (5 bases). V lost 5 bases to trimming and J lost 10 bases, with 11 bases between them. This CDR3 is built from 12 residues. CDR1 is SGHVS and CDR2 is FNYEAQ in the germline V gene. CDR3 bases: TGTGCCAGCAGCGCCGACAGAGTAAAACTGTTTTTT. This codes for CASSADRVKLFF.

CDR3 sequence: CASSQRGAGKNIQYF. The CDR3 nucleotides are TGTGCCAGCAGTCAGAGAGGTGCAGGCAAAAACATTCAGTACTTC. The V and J genes are TRBV14 and TRBJ2-4; no definite D call. Germline V lookup: CDR1 SGHDN, CDR2 FVKESK. Trimming took 6 bases from V and 3 from J, leaving 15 bases between them. The CDR3 has 15 residues.

This clonotype was recorded at least ten times. The chain employs TRBV7-2 and TRBJ2-3, with 10 nucleotides matching TRBD2. From germline, CDR1 is SGHTA and CDR2 FQGNSA. The CDR3 totals 16 residues. V was pared by 2 bases and J by 4 bases, with 6 bases of the junction left unmatched. CDR3 DNA sequence: TGTGCCAGCAGCTTATACCTAGCGGGGGCTTCAGATACGCAGTATTTT. It specifies CASSLYLAGASDTQYF.

This clonotype was detected a few times. The chain employs TRBV12-3 or TRBV12-4 and TRBJ2-3; D tentatively fits TRBD1 or TRBD2 (6 bases each). V lost 7 bases, J lost 7 bases, and 18 bases lay in between. This CDR3 comprises 14 residues. CDR3 loop: CASTPSGAQNTQYF. In DNA, the CDR3 is TGTGCCAGCACCCCCTCGGGGGCGCAAAATACGCAGTATTTT.

This clonotype was observed at least ten times. The CDR3 here is CASSLADRYQPQHF. The CDR3 coding sequence is TGTGCCAGCAGTTTAGCGGACAGATATCAGCCCCAGCATTTT. The chain employs TRBV12-3 or TRBV12-4 and TRBJ1-5; D possibly corresponds to TRBD1 (6 bases). The CDR3 is 14 amino acids. Trimming removed 0 bases at V and 5 bases at J, with 8 bases between.

This clonotype was seen many times. The chain couples TRBV20-1 to TRBJ2-4; D call uncertain. V dropped 0 bases and J dropped 0 bases, with 9 bases sitting between them. The germline V gene encodes CDR1 DFQATT and CDR2 SNEGSKA (reference sequence). The CDR3 loop spans 15 amino acids. In DNA form, the CDR3 reads TGCAGTGCTAGAGATGAGGAGCTAGCCAAAAACATTCAGTACTTC. The encoded protein is CSARDEELAKNIQYF.

The chain couples TRBV20-1 to TRBJ2-3; the match to TRBD2 covers 8 bases. CDR3 length: 14 residues. The J segment lost 4 bases and the V segment lost 3 bases, leaving 6 bases of the junction unmatched. The germline gives CDR1 DFQATT, CDR2 SNEGSKA (reference sequence). CDR3 DNA sequence: TGCAGTGCTAGCTCGGGGGGGCGGCCAGATACGCAGTATTTT. Protein: CSASSGGRPDTQYF.

The rearrangement links TRBV9 to TRBJ2-7; D is undetermined. V lost 4 bases and J lost 2, with 13 bases in between. This CDR3 has 14 residues. Germline V lookup: CDR1 SGDLS, CDR2 YYNGEE. The CDR3 region has the DNA TGTGCCAGCAGCCCAAGCCCGGGCGCCTACGAGCAGTACTTC. Translated, it gives CASSPSPGAYEQYF. Based on the CDR3 plus reference TRBV9 and TRBJ2-7, the full variable domain is DSGVTQTPKHLITATGQRVTLRCSPRSGDLSVYWYQQSLDQGLQFLIQYYNGEERAKGNILERFSAQQFPDLHSELNLSSLELGDSALYFCASSPSPGAYEQYFGPGTRLTVT.

This clonotype was seen many times. The rearrangement links TRBV15 to TRBJ2-5; maybe TRBD1 (6 bases). The CDR3 runs to 15 residues. The germline V gene has CDR1 LNHNV and CDR2 YYDKDF (reference sequence). V was cut by 0 bases and J by 5 bases, with 13 bases left in between. CDR3 sequence: CATSRDGGGYETQYF. The CDR3 region has the DNA TGTGCCACCAGCAGAGATGGGGGCGGGTATGAGACCCAGTACTTC.

This clonotype has ten or more counts. The V call is TRBV5-1, the J call TRBJ2-2; 11 bases line up with TRBD2. Germline CDR1 and CDR2: SGHRS and YFSETQ. J was trimmed by 4 bases and V by 3 bases; bases with no gene match: 14. The CDR3 is 19 residues long. This CDR3 is CASSSPLQLAGAGTGELFF. The CDR3 nucleotides read TGCGCCAGCAGCTCTCCTCTTCAACTAGCGGGGGCTGGCACCGGGGAGCTGTTTTTT.

This clonotype came up many times. The gene calls are TRBV29-1 and TRBJ2-5; 8 bases agree with TRBD1. From germline, CDR1 is SQVTM and CDR2 ANQGSEA. The CDR3 has 12 amino acids. Germline trimming cut 6 bases from V and 5 bases from J; bases unmatched to any gene: 5. As DNA, the CDR3 is TGCAGCGTCGACAGGGGCCAGGAGACCCAGTACTTC. It is translated as CSVDRGQETQYF.

This clonotype was found many times. The chain recombines TRBV6-5 with TRBJ1-1; D gene uncertain. The CDR3 runs to 12 residues. Trimming stripped 6 bases from V and 5 bases from J, with 10 bases between. Germline lookup yields CDR1 MNHEY and CDR2 SVGAGI. CDR3 amino acids: CASSPVGTEAFF. As DNA, the CDR3 is TGTGCCAGCAGCCCAGTGGGAACTGAAGCTTTCTTT.

The genes are TRBV7-2 and TRBJ2-3; 7 nucleotides line up with TRBD1. Germline CDR1 and CDR2: SGHTA and FQGNSA. The CDR3 contains 16 residues. V dropped 4 bases and J dropped 7; count of bases not matched to a gene: 14. CDR3 nucleotide sequence: TGTGCCAGCAGCTCCCGGACAGGTGGCGCCGCATATACGCAGTATTTT. It codes for CASSSRTGGAAYTQYF. Full variable domain (missing parts from reference TRBV7-2 and TRBJ2-3): GAGVSQSPSNKVTEKGKDVELRCDPISGHTALYWYRQSLGQGLEFLIYFQGNSAPDKSGLPSDRFSAERTGGSVSTLTIQRTQQEDSAVYLCASSSRTGGAAYTQYFGPGTRLTVL.

The table lists this clonotype with many counts. The chain couples TRBV20-1 to TRBJ2-5; 12 bases line up with TRBD2. The germline gives CDR1 DFQATT, CDR2 SNEGSKA (reference sequence). The CDR3 totals 15 residues. The V and J ends lost 2 bases and 1 base, in that order; junction bases with no gene match: 2. The CDR3 DNA sequence: TGCAGTGCTAGAACTAGCGGGGGGACCCAAGAGACCCAGTACTTC. This codes for CSARTSGGTQETQYF.

This clonotype was seen repeatedly, ten times or more. CDR3: CASSHVADTQYF. CDR3 nucleotide sequence: TGCGCCAGCAGTCACGTCGCGGATACGCAGTATTTT. V usage is TRBV10-2 and J usage is TRBJ2-3; no reliable D call. The length of the CDR3 is 12 residues. Per germline, CDR1 WSHSY and CDR2 SAAADI. The ends were cut back, 5 bases at V and 6 bases at J, with 9 bases in the middle.

This clonotype was observed at least ten times. The chain links TRBV24-1 to TRBJ1-5; D call uncertain. Germline CDR1 and CDR2: KGHDR and SFDVKD. The germline V and J ends were trimmed by 4 bases and 4 bases, with 13 bases remaining between them. This CDR3 contains 15 residues. In DNA form, the CDR3 reads TGTGCCACCAGTGACCCGAACGACCGGAATCAGCCCCAGCATTTT. This translates into CATSDPNDRNQPQHF.

Many counts were recorded for this clonotype. The rearrangement uses TRBV7-2 and TRBJ2-1; TRBD2 agrees at 12 bases. The junction had 9 bases not matched to a gene; V was cut back by 5 bases and J by 1 base. Germline V gene sequence: CDR1 SGHTA, CDR2 FQGNSA. This CDR3 contains 18 residues. DNA of the CDR3: TGTGCCAGCAGCGCGACTAGCGGGGGCCCGAGGTCCTACAATGAGCAGTTCTTC. It is translated as CASSATSGGPRSYNEQFF.

This clonotype was observed many times. The J gene is TRBJ1-5, the V gene TRBV27, with TRBD1 identical over 7 bases. The germline gives CDR1 MNHEY, CDR2 SMNVEV (reference sequence). This CDR3 has 12 residues. In DNA, the CDR3 is TGTGACCACCGGGACAGTAGACAGCCCCAGCATTTT. This sequence encodes CDHRDSRQPQHF.

This clonotype showed up many times. V usage is TRBV6-5 and J usage is TRBJ1-5; D is ambiguous. Trimming removed 5 bases from V and 5 bases from J, with 7 bases in between. The CDR3 is 12 amino acids. Germline values: CDR1 MNHEY, CDR2 SVGAGI. In DNA form, the CDR3 reads TGTGCCAGCAGTACCGGGTATCAGCCCCAGCATTTT. Translation: CASSTGYQPQHF.

Many counts were recorded for this clonotype. This chain uses TRBV7-2 with TRBJ2-5; D is uncertain. This CDR3 has 14 amino acids. Germline CDR1 is SGHTA and CDR2 is FQGNSA. V was shortened by 5 bases and J by 2 bases, with 12 bases between the two germline ends. The CDR3 DNA follows: TGTGCCAGCAGCGGACGGGCAGCGCAAGAGACCCAGTACTTC. The encoded protein is CASSGRAAQETQYF.